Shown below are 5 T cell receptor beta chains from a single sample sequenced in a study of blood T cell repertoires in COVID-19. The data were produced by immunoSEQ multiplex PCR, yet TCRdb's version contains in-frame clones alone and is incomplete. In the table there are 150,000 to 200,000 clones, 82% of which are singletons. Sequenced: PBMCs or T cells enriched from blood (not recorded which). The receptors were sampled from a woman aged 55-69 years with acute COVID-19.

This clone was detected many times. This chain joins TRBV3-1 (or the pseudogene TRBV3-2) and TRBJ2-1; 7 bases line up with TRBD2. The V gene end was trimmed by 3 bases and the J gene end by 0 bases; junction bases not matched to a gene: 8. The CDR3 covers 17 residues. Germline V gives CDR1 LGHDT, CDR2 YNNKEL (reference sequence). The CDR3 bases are TGTGCCAGCAGCCAGGTCGGACTAGGAAGCTCCTACAATGAGCAGTTCTTC. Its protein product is CASSQVGLGSSYNEQFF.

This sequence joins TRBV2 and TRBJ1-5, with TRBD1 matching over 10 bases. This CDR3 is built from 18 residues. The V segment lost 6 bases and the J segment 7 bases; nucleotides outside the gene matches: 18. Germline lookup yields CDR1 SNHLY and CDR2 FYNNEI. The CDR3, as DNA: TGTGCCAGCAGGGGGAGTGGACAGGGGGTATTTTTCCGACAGCCCCAGCATTTT. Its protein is CASRGSGQGVFFRQPQHF.

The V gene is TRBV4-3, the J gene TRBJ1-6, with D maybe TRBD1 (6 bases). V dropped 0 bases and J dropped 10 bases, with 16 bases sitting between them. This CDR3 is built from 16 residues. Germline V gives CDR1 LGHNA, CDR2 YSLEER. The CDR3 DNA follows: TGCGCCAGCAGCCAAGATCTGGGGGCCAATCCCTCACCCCTCCACTTT. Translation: CASSQDLGANPSPLHF.

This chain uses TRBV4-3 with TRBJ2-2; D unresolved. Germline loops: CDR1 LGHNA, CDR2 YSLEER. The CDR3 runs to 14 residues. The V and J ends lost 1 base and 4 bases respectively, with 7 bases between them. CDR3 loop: CASSQGEITGELFF. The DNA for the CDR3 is TGCGCCAGCAGCCAAGGAGAGATCACCGGGGAGCTGTTTTTT.

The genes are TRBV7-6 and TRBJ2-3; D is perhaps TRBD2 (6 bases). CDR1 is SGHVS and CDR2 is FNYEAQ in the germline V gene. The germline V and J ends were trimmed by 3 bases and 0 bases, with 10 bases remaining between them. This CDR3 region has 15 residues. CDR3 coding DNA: TGTGCCAGCAGCTTGGGCGGGATTAGCACAGATACGCAGTATTTT. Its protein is CASSLGGISTDTQYF.